This TCR beta chain was sequenced for a study of T-cell memory formation after mild COVID-19. On the study more broadly: The TCR clusters were mostly specific to one donor. General observations from the study: Clones that contracted from day 15 to 85 were balanced CD4/CD8, while later expanders leaned CD4+.

Germline V gene sequence: CDR1 MNHEY, CDR2 SVGEGT. The CDR3 loop spans 12 amino acids. The V gene lost 1 base and the J gene lost 6 bases, with 6 bases spanning the gap. There are a few counts of this clonotype. Its target is not known. cDNA libraries for TCR alpha and TCR beta, carrying sample barcodes and UMIs, came from 5'RACE with constant-segment primers. TCRdb passed the 5' RACE reads through MiXCR, listing each CDR3 protein once. Of about half a million distinct CDR3 sequences listed, 15% to 20% are singletons. The chain has TRBV6-2 or TRBV6-3 and TRBJ1-1; D ambiguous. This receptor was taken from an adult woman who had mild COVID-19 (a few samples of this study predate the infection). Cell type and time point are not known. The sample taken for sequencing was PBMCs or a T cell subset sorted from them (not recorded which). This CDR3 is CASSYLGAEAFF. The DNA of the CDR3 is TGTGCCAGCAGTTACTTGGGTGCTGAAGCTTTCTTT.